This TCR beta chain was captured in a study of shared clonotypes between healthy human individuals. As for the study in general: Each donor contributed plates that comprised three CD4 naive, three CD4 memory, two CD8 naive and one CD8 memory. Study observations and caveats: Naive CD4 clonotype sharing across several donors was about 5%.

The germline CDR1 and CDR2 sequences are LGHNA and YNFKEQ. The CDR3 has 17 residues. The trim removed 0 bases at V and 2 bases at J, leaving 8 bases unmatched. A note on this clone: Its antigen is unknown.

Naive CD8 cells lacked CD45RO and underwent positive selection for CCR7, leaving out terminally differentiated effector memory CD45RA+ cells. All participating donors were Caucasian adults from Nashville, Tennessee. Repertoires were generated with immunoSEQ multiplex PCR, while TCRdb's copy carries only in-frame clones and drops some. Among about 1.9 million clones listed, just under 95% were seen once. This TCR was recovered from a man aged 18 to 30 in good health. Some clones in this sample may be carry-over from other donors' samples. The rearrangement joins TRBV4-2 to TRBJ2-5; 8 bases match TRBD2. The sequenced sample consisted of naive CD8+ T cells from PBMCs. DNA of the CDR3: TGTGCCAGCAGCCAAGAGAACAGCGGGAGAGGACAAGAGACCCAGTACTTC. It encodes CASSQENSGRGQETQYF.